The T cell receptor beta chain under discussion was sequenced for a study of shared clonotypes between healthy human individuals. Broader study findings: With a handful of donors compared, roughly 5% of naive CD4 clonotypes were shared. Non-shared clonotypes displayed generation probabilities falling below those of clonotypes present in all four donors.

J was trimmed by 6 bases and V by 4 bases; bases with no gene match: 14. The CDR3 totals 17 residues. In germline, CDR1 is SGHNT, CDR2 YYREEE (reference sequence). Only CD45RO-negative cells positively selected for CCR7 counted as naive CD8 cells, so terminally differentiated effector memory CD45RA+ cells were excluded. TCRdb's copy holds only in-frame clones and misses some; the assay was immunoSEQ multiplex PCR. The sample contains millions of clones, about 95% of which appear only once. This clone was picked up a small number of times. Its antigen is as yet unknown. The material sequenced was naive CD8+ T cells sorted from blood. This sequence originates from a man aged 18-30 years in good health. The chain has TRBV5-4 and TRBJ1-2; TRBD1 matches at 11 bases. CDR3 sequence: CASSPAGQGAAGHGYTF. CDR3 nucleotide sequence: TGTGCCAGCAGCCCCGCAGGACAGGGGGCGGCAGGCCATGGCTACACCTTC.